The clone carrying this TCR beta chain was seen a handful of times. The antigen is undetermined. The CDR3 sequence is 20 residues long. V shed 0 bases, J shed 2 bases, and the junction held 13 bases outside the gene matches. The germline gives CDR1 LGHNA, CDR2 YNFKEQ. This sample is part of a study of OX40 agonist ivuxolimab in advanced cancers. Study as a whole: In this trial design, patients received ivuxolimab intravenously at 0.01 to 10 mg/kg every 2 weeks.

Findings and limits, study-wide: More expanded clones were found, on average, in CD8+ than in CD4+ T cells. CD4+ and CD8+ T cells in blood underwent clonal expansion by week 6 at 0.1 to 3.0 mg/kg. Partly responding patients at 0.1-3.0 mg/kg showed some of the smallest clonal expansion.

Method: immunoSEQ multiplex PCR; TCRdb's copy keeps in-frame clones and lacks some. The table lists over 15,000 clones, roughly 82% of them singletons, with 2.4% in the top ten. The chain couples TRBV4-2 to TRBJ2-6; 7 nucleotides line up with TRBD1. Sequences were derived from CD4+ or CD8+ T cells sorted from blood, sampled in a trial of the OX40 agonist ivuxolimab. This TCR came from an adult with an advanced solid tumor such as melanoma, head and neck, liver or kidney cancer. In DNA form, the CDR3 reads TGTGCCAGCAGCCAAGATCTTTCGTTGGCAGGGGGTGCTGGGGCCAACGTCCTGACTTTC. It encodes CASSQDLSLAGGAGANVLTF.